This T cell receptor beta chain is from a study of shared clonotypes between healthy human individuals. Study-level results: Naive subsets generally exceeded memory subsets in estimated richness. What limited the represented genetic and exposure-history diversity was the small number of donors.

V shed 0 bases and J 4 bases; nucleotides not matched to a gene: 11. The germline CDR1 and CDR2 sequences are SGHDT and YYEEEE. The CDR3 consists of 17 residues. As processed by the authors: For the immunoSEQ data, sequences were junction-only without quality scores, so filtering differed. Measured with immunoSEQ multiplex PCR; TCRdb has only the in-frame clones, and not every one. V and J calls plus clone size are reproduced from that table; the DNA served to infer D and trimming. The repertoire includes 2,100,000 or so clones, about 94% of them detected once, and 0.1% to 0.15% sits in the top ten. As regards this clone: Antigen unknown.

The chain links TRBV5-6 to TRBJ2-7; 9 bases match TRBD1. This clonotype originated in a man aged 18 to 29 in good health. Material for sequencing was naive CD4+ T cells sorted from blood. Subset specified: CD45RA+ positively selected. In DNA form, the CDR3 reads TGTGCCAGCAGCTTGGCCAGGCTCCGGGACAGGGCATACGAGCAGTACTTC. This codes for CASSLARLRDRAYEQYF.